This TCR beta chain was captured in a study of T-cell memory formation after mild COVID-19. Across the study: For the most part, TCR clusters were specific to one donor.

TCRdb re-derived calls from the 5' RACE reads in MiXCR, one entry per CDR3 protein. The sample contains approximately 350,000 distinct CDR3 sequences, over 25% of which appear only once. A remark on this clonotype: Its specificity is not known.

Study-level findings and limits: Certain responding clones were present in pre-infection memory, suggesting participation of cross-reactive memory. CD4+ bias marked clones expanding day 15 to 37, unlike balanced contracting clones.

Sample: PBMCs or a T cell subset sorted from them (not recorded which). This clonotype was sampled from an adult woman who had mild COVID-19 (a few samples of this study predate the infection). Cell type and time point are not known.

CDR3 residues: CASRYSGGTYNEQFF. CDR3 in DNA: TGTGCCAGCAGATATAGCGGGGGGACGTACAATGAGCAGTTCTTC. The chain joins TRBV7-9 to TRBJ2-1; TRBD2 matches 10 bases. Germline V CDR1 and CDR2: SEHNR, FQNEAQ (reference sequence). The CDR3 is 15 amino acids. J gave up 4 bases and V 6 bases, and 6 bases lay outside the gene matches.